The clone carrying this T cell receptor (beta chain) was seen ten or more times. Its antigen is unidentified. This record comes from a study of regulatory T cells in long-lasting Graves disease. The study, taken as a whole, reports: Those with persistent Graves' had less TCR diversity than newly diagnosed patients. New patients shared 1,000 or so public clonotypes, and persistent patients shared more, with approximately 2,500. Tissue studied was limited to peripheral blood, excluding thyroid tissue.

Trimming cost V 7 bases and J 6 bases, with 12 bases left between them. The CDR3 length is 12 residues. Germline-derived CDR1 and CDR2 are PRHDT and FYEKMQ (reference sequence). iRepertoire HTBI primers and Arm-PCR of CDR3 regions built TCR beta libraries. TCRdb fed the multiplex PCR reads into MiXCR, producing one record per CDR3 protein. The sample holds a few hundred thousand distinct CDR3 sequences, 23% seen once. The time point here: persistent/refractory GD, antithyroid drugs over 5 years with positive TRAb. The authors made the TCR library using RNA they extracted from PBMCs. By American Thyroid Association guidelines, Graves' disease was diagnosed in the cohort.

The gene calls are TRBV13 and TRBJ1-1, with a weak D call TRBD1 (5 bases). The specimen was peripheral blood mononuclear cells (PBMCs), collected when the disease was refractory, from a patient treated with antithyroid drugs. The source is a female donor with Graves disease. Here the CDR3 reads CASKGEYAEAFF. The CDR3 coding sequence is TGTGCCAGCAAAGGGGAATACGCTGAAGCTTTCTTT. Complete variable domain (other parts from reference TRBV13 and TRBJ1-1): AAGVIQSPRHLIKEKRETATLKCYPIPRHDTVYWYQQGPGQDPQFLISFYEKMQSDKGSIPDRFSAQQFSDYHSELNMSSLELGDSALYFCASKGEYAEAFFGQGTRLTVV.